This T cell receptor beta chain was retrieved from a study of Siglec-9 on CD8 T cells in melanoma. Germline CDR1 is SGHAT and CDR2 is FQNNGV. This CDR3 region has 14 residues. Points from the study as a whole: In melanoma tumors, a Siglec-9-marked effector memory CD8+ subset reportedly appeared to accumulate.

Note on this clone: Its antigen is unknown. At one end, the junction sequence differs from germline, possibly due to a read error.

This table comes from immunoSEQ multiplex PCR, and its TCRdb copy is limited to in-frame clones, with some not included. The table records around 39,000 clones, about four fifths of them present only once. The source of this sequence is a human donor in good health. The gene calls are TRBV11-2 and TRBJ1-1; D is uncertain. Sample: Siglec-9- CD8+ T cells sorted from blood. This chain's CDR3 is CASSLEDLNTEAFF. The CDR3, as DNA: TGTGCCAGCAGCCTAGAGGACCTGAACACTGAAGCTTTCTTT.